This T cell receptor beta chain was obtained from a study of Ad26.COV2.S vaccination and SARS-CoV-2 variants. Study summary: By the intramuscular route, Ad26.COV2.S was given once, or twice 56 days apart.

A remark on this clone: What it binds is not known.

Clones were read by immunoSEQ multiplex PCR, and TCRdb kept only the in-frame ones, dropping some. This sample has about 390,000 clones; roughly 90% occur once, and the top ten carry about 1.7%. Study conclusions and caveats: A substantial breadth of spike-specific CD8+ and CD4+ T cell responses after vaccination has been reported. Total T cell responses may have been underestimated by the TCR breadth and depth analyses.

Treatment: around 19 received Ad26.COV2.S at low or high dose, single or two shots; about 5 received placebo; per-sample allocation not given. Collection of the samples took place on day 63 after the first injection of vaccine or placebo. This person who donated was an adult of 18-55 years in Boston. This clonotype was sampled from a person between 18 and 60 years old who received the Ad26.COV2.S COVID-19 vaccine or a placebo. The material sequenced was peripheral blood, taken in a trial of Ad26.COV2.S vaccine versus placebo.

As DNA, the CDR3 is TGTGCCAGCAGTCCCGCCGGACAGGGGAGGGGCGGCTACACCTTC. Translated, it gives CASSPAGQGRGGYTF. This chain joins TRBV28 and TRBJ1-2, with 9 bases identical to TRBD1. Germline values: CDR1 MDHEN, CDR2 SYDVKM. The CDR3 totals 15 residues. V lost 5 bases to trimming and J lost 8 bases; unmatched junction nucleotides: 12.